Below, 28 T cell receptor beta chains from the same sample are listed, as sequenced in a study of blood T cell repertoires in COVID-19. Assay: immunoSEQ multiplex PCR; the TCRdb copy retains only in-frame clones and omits some. In the table there are around 250,000 clones, 80% to 90% of which are singletons. The material sequenced was peripheral blood. The receptors originated from a woman in her sixties or seventies with COVID-19, enrolled during active disease.

V and J are TRBV5-1 and TRBJ2-1; 11 bases are shared with TRBD2. Trimming removed 2 bases from V and 3 bases from J; junction bases left unmatched: 10. CDR3 length: 18 amino acids. Germline CDR1 is SGHRS and CDR2 is YFSETQ. The CDR3 DNA reads as TGCGCCAGCAGCTTAATCATTAGCGGGAGGGGTCTCTACAATGAGCAGTTCTTC. Translating it yields CASSLIISGRGLYNEQFF.

The chain joins TRBV11-2 to TRBJ2-1; 7 bases line up with TRBD1. The germline CDR1 and CDR2 sequences are SGHAT and FQNNGV. The CDR3 has 15 amino acids. Losses at the gene ends were 4 bases for V and 1 base for J; bases not matched to a gene: 4. CDR3 sequence reads: CASSYGTESYNEQFF. CDR3 sequence (DNA): TGTGCCAGCAGCTATGGGACAGAGTCCTACAATGAGCAGTTCTTC.

The chain joins TRBV6-4 to TRBJ2-2; perhaps TRBD1 as D (6 bases). The CDR3 has 13 residues. The V end was cut by 6 bases, the J end by 3 bases, with 8 bases between. Germline values: CDR1 MRHNA, CDR2 SNTAGT. CDR3 nucleotide sequence: TGTGCCAGCAGACAGGGAGACACCGGGGAGCTGTTTTTT. This encodes CASRQGDTGELFF.

The J gene is TRBJ2-1, the V gene TRBV7-6; 10 positions match TRBD2. The junction had 6 bases not matched to a gene; V was cut back by 1 base and J by 9 bases. Germline lookup yields CDR1 SGHVS and CDR2 FNYEAQ. This CDR3 has 15 amino acids. The CDR3, as DNA: TGTGCCAGCAGCTTAGTCTCGACTAGCGGGCGTGAGCAGTTCTTC. Translation: CASSLVSTSGREQFF. Full variable domain (missing parts from reference TRBV7-6 and TRBJ2-1): GAGVSQSPRYKVTKRGQDVALRCDPISGHVSLYWYRQALGQGPEFLTYFNYEAQQDKSGLPNDRFSAERPEGSISTLTIQRTEQRDSAMYRCASSLVSTSGREQFFGPGTRLTVL.

The chain joins TRBV19 to TRBJ2-7; D possibly corresponds to TRBD2 (5 bases). Trimming left V 8 bases short and J 0 bases short, with 17 bases between. Germline CDR1 and CDR2: LNHDA and SQIVND (reference sequence). This CDR3 has 15 residues. In nucleotides, the CDR3 is TGTGCCAGTCGGAGCCTAGCATATGACTCCTACGAGCAGTACTTC. Translated: CASRSLAYDSYEQYF.

The chain has TRBV7-8 and TRBJ2-7; TRBD1 might be the D (5 bases). CDR1 is SGHVS and CDR2 is FQNEAQ in the germline V gene. This CDR3 has 11 residues. V shed 5 bases and J shed 6 bases, with 8 bases lying between them. CDR3 in DNA: TGTGCCAGCAGCGTTAGGGGCGAGCAGTACTTC. It yields the protein CASSVRGEQYF.

This chain joins TRBV28 and TRBJ2-3; 11 nucleotides line up with TRBD2. The germline gives CDR1 MDHEN, CDR2 SYDVKM. V lost 2 bases to trimming and J lost 5 bases; unmatched junction nucleotides: 6. The CDR3 runs 16 residues. The chain's CDR3 is CASSLRLAGGGDTQYF. The CDR3 DNA reads TGTGCCAGCAGTTTAAGGCTAGCGGGAGGCGGAGATACGCAGTATTTT.

This clone was seen a handful of times. The chain joins TRBV14 to TRBJ2-7; D possibly corresponds to TRBD1 (6 bases). The CDR3 totals 14 residues. CDR1 and CDR2 from the germline V gene are SGHDN and FVKESK. V was clipped by 6 bases and J by 3 bases, with 15 bases between them. The CDR3 sequence: CASRLSGTIYEQYF. CDR3 DNA sequence: TGTGCCAGCAGACTCTCCGGGACAATCTACGAGCAGTACTTC.

The chain uses TRBV7-2 and TRBJ2-3; 9 bases fit TRBD2. V gave up 2 bases and J gave up 2 bases; unmatched junction bases: 11. The germline CDR1 and CDR2 sequences are SGHTA and FQGNSA. The CDR3 contains 18 residues. Here the CDR3 reads CASSLSRAGGITTDTQYF. The CDR3 DNA follows: TGTGCCAGCAGCTTAAGTAGGGCGGGAGGGATAACCACAGATACGCAGTATTTT.

This clone was seen a few times. V usage is TRBV19 and J usage is TRBJ2-7; maybe TRBD2 (6 bases). The CDR3 consists of 13 residues. The germline V gene has CDR1 LNHDA and CDR2 SQIVND (reference sequence). Trimming left V 1 base short and J 5 bases short, with 9 bases between. DNA for the CDR3: TGTGCCAGTAGTATAGTCGGGAGCAACGAGCAGTACTTC. Protein product: CASSIVGSNEQYF.

The rearrangement uses TRBV4-3 and TRBJ2-7; a possible D gene is TRBD2 (7 bases). Trimming took off 6 bases at V and 5 bases at J, with 17 bases between the two ends. This CDR3 has 14 amino acids. CDR1 and CDR2 from the germline V gene are LGHNA and YSLEER. CDR3 protein: CASSNGGRLNEQYF. DNA of the CDR3: TGCGCCAGCAGTAACGGGGGGCGATTGAACGAGCAGTACTTC.

In its sample, this clone was seen once. The chain has TRBV28 and TRBJ1-1; D is possibly TRBD1 (5 bases). This CDR3 has 15 residues. The V end lost 2 bases, the J end lost 4 bases, and 14 bases lay between the germline ends. The V gene's germline CDR1 is MDHEN and CDR2 SYDVKM. CDR3 loop: CASSLLQGRGTEAFF. In DNA, the CDR3 is TGTGCCAGCAGTTTACTTCAGGGAAGGGGCACTGAAGCTTTCTTT.

CDR3 sequence: CASSGQGNEKLFF. As DNA, the CDR3 is TGTGCCAGCTCGGGACAGGGTAATGAAAAACTGTTTTTT. The chain is built from TRBV19 and TRBJ1-4; 9 bases line up with TRBD1. The CDR3 sequence is 13 residues long. The germline CDR1 and CDR2 sequences are LNHDA and SQIVND (reference sequence). V was clipped by 9 bases and J by 4 bases; unmatched bases: 3.

CDR3 sequence: CASSSRTNDLTDTQYF. The CDR3 nucleotides read TGTGCCAGCAGTTCCCGGACAAATGACTTGACAGATACGCAGTATTTT. This rearrangement joins TRBV28 to TRBJ2-3, with D perhaps TRBD1 (5 bases). Trimming pared 4 bases from V and 3 bases from J, leaving 17 bases between. The CDR3 totals 16 residues. CDR1 MDHEN and CDR2 SYDVKM come from the germline V gene. The whole variable domain, remainder taken from reference TRBV28 and TRBJ2-3, is DVKVTQSSRYLVKRTGEKVFLECVQDMDHENMFWYRQDPGLGLRLIYFSYDVKMKEKGDIPEGYSVSREKKERFSLILESASTNQTSMYLCASSSRTNDLTDTQYFGPGTRLTVL.

With respect to this clone: This sample also contains other DNA sequences that code for the same CDR3. The chain uses TRBV7-2 and TRBJ1-6; 12 bases are shared with TRBD1. The CDR3 consists of 15 residues. CDR1 SGHTA and CDR2 FQGNSA come from the germline V gene. J lost 10 bases, V lost 4 bases, and 5 bases had no gene match. The CDR3 region has the DNA TGTGCCAGCAGCTCGGGGACAGGGGGCAACTCACCCCTCCACTTT. It is translated as CASSSGTGGNSPLHF.

The chain recombines TRBV18 with TRBJ1-6, with unresolved D. The CDR3 totals 14 residues. Trimming took off 1 base at V and 10 bases at J, with 11 bases between the two ends. Germline CDR1 and CDR2: KGHSH and LQKENI. CDR3 in amino acids: CASSPRQAGSPLHF. CDR3 DNA sequence: TGTGCCAGCTCACCACGGCAGGCGGGCTCACCCCTCCACTTT.

CDR3 in amino acids: CASTRAGDTEAFF. CDR3 bases: TGTGCCAGCACTCGAGCGGGGGACACTGAAGCTTTCTTT. The chain has TRBV6-5 and TRBJ1-1; a weak D match, TRBD1 (5 bases). CDR1 MNHEY and CDR2 SVGAGI come from the germline V gene. V gave up 7 bases and J gave up 3 bases, with 12 bases separating them. This CDR3 has 13 amino acids.

J is TRBJ2-7 and V is TRBV6-5, with D perhaps matching TRBD1 (6 bases). The germline gives CDR1 MNHEY, CDR2 SVGAGI. The CDR3 is made up of 13 amino acids. Trimming shortened V by 2 bases and J by 5 bases, and 10 bases separated the two germline ends. DNA of the CDR3: TGTGCCAGCAGTTACAGCAGGGGCCACGAGCAGTACTTC. This sequence encodes CASSYSRGHEQYF.

Only a few counts were recorded for this clone. This rearrangement joins TRBV4-3 to TRBJ1-5, with 10 positions matching TRBD1. Germline V gene data show CDR1 as LGHNA and CDR2 as YSLEER. CDR3 length: 14 amino acids. V lost 4 bases, J lost 7 bases, and 4 bases stayed unmatched. The CDR3 sequence: CASSRGQGEQPQHF. The CDR3, as DNA: TGCGCCAGCAGCCGCGGACAGGGGGAACAGCCCCAGCATTTT.

This clone was seen a handful of times. The rearrangement links TRBV4-3 to TRBJ2-5, with TRBD1 as a possible D gene (5 bases). This CDR3 region has 15 residues. Trimming pared 0 bases from V and 4 bases from J, leaving 12 bases between. From germline, CDR1 is LGHNA and CDR2 YSLEER. The CDR3 bases are TGCGCCAGCAGCCAAGAGGGCAGGGTCGGAGAGACCCAGTACTTC. As protein: CASSQEGRVGETQYF.

J is TRBJ1-5 and V is TRBV6-2 or TRBV6-3, with D possibly TRBD1 on 5 matching bases. Trimming removed 2 bases from V and 5 bases from J, with 13 bases in between. Germline assignment: CDR1 MNHEY and CDR2 SVGEGT. This CDR3 has 15 residues. CDR3 amino acids: CASSYGLRVYQPQHF. The DNA for the CDR3 is TGTGCCAGCAGTTACGGTCTCAGGGTCTATCAGCCCCAGCATTTT.

The chain combines TRBV7-2 with TRBJ2-3; D possibly corresponds to TRBD2 (5 bases). The germline V gene encodes CDR1 SGHTA and CDR2 FQGNSA. The CDR3 spans 14 residues. The V gene lost 4 bases and the J gene lost 7 bases, with 15 bases spanning the gap. CDR3 DNA sequence: TGTGCCAGCAGCTCGTACGGGATGGGAAATACGCAGTATTTT. Its protein product is CASSSYGMGNTQYF.

This clone was recorded once. V is TRBV18 and J is TRBJ2-4; 7 bases fit TRBD2. V trimming: 0 bases; J trimming: 3 bases; junction bases outside the gene matches: 8. CDR1 and CDR2 from the germline V gene are KGHSH and LQKENI. The CDR3 has 17 amino acids. CDR3 region: CASSPPKRDANKNIQYF. The CDR3 DNA reads TGTGCCAGCTCACCACCGAAGCGGGACGCTAACAAAAACATTCAGTACTTC.

A remark on this clone: Other nucleotide sequences in the sample specify the same CDR3. This chain links TRBV19 with TRBJ1-1; D is possibly TRBD1 (5 bases). Trimming removed 9 bases from V and 5 bases from J, with 13 bases in between. This CDR3 region has 12 residues. Looked up from germline, CDR1 is LNHDA and CDR2 is SQIVND (reference sequence). The DNA for the CDR3 is TGTGCCAGCTCTGATTCAGGGACTGAAGCTTTCTTT. Residues: CASSDSGTEAFF.

The chain uses TRBV27 and TRBJ1-5, with D hard to call. V lost 4 bases and J 3 bases, leaving 16 bases between the germline ends. The CDR3 spans 16 residues. The germline V gene has CDR1 MNHEY and CDR2 SMNVEV (reference sequence). The CDR3 here is CASSSGLDVPNQPQHF. The DNA of the CDR3 is TGTGCCAGCAGTTCCGGTCTCGATGTTCCCAATCAGCCCCAGCATTTT.

The J gene is TRBJ2-7, the V gene TRBV5-1; D not certain. The CDR3 is 13 residues long. Germline values: CDR1 SGHRS, CDR2 YFSETQ. The ends were cut back, 0 bases at V and 11 bases at J, with 15 bases in the middle. The CDR3 loop reads CASSLDWASSKYF. The CDR3 region has the DNA TGCGCCAGCAGCTTGGATTGGGCCAGTAGTAAGTACTTC.

The V call is TRBV29-1, the J call TRBJ2-1, with D perhaps matching TRBD2 (5 bases). CDR1 SQVTM and CDR2 ANQGSEA come from the germline V gene. The CDR3 has 13 residues. The ends were cut back, 8 bases at V and 3 bases at J, with 14 bases in the middle. CDR3 coding DNA: TGCAGCACTACCGGGAAACTCTACAATGAGCAGTTCTTC. Translation: CSTTGKLYNEQFF.

This chain links TRBV18 with TRBJ2-7; unclear D gene. Between the trimmed V and J ends, which lost 0 bases and 2 bases, there was a span of 8 bases. Germline V lookup: CDR1 KGHSH, CDR2 LQKENI. The CDR3 sequence is 14 residues long. CDR3 DNA sequence: TGTGCCAGCTCACCACCTATGGGCACCTACGAGCAGTACTTC. Its translation: CASSPPMGTYEQYF.